This TCR beta chain was captured in a study of CD8+CD57+ T cells in acquired aplastic anemia. Study-level information: Mean DNA quantity obtained from sorted CD4+ and CD8+ cells was 2.5 to 4 ug. Study-level results: Both patients and controls carried the same twenty-nine CD8+ CDR3 sequences. No significant difference in CD8+ Simpson's diversity was found between patients and controls.

Concerning this clonotype: Its antigen is undetermined.

TCR beta VDJ and CDR3 profiles were obtained from a genomic DNA template. TCRdb re-analysed the reads in MiXCR, keeping a single row per CDR3 protein. The sample yields some 160,000 distinct CDR3 sequences, 40% to 55% seen once. CD8+CD57+ cell expansion, shown by flow cytometry, had occurred in the patients selected for sequencing. The CDR3 is 17 amino acids. J lost 3 bases, V lost 0 bases, and 7 bases had no gene match. Germline V lookup: CDR1 SGHRS, CDR2 YFSETQ. The sequenced material came from sorted CD4+, CD8+, or CD8+CD57+ T cells (not recorded which) from PBMCs. This receptor was identified in a human donor with aplastic anemia. This rearrangement joins TRBV5-1 to TRBJ2-1; 9 nucleotides agree with TRBD1. The DNA for the CDR3 is TGCGCCAGCAGCTTGGCGGGTACAGGGGGCCACTACAATGAGCAGTTCTTC. This gives the protein CASSLAGTGGHYNEQFF.